The 6 T cell receptor beta chains below come from one sample, sequenced in a study of blood T cell repertoires in COVID-19. Assay: immunoSEQ multiplex PCR; the TCRdb copy retains only in-frame clones and omits some. This sample yields about 240,000 clones, of which 80% to 85% are seen a single time; 9.5% to 15% belongs to the top ten. Sequenced: peripheral blood. The receptor source for this set is a woman aged 55-69 years with active or convalescent COVID-19.

The chain joins TRBV7-2 to TRBJ2-7; 14 bases align to TRBD2. The CDR3 covers 17 residues. The V gene's germline CDR1 is SGHTA and CDR2 FQGNSA. The J segment lost 7 bases and the V segment lost 5 bases, leaving 13 bases of the junction unmatched. The CDR3 reads CASSTPGLAGARGEQYF. The CDR3 coding sequence is TGTGCCAGCAGCACTCCGGGACTAGCGGGGGCCCGTGGTGAGCAGTACTTC.

This clone appeared a single time. The rearrangement links TRBV7-8 to TRBJ2-3; 11 nucleotides match TRBD2. The J segment lost 0 bases and the V segment lost 1 base, leaving 0 bases of the junction unmatched. The CDR3 totals 16 residues. In germline, CDR1 is SGHVS, CDR2 FQNEAQ. The CDR3 DNA reads TGTGCCAGCAGCTTAGGACTAGCGGGGAGCACAGATACGCAGTATTTT. Protein product: CASSLGLAGSTDTQYF. Filled out from reference TRBV7-8 and TRBJ2-3, the complete variable domain reads GAGVSQSPRYKVAKRGQDVALRCDPISGHVSLFWYQQALGQGPEFLTYFQNEAQLDKSGLPSDRFFAERPEGSVSTLKIQRTQQEDSAVYLCASSLGLAGSTDTQYFGPGTRLTVL.

The V and J genes are TRBV6-5 and TRBJ2-7; D is unclear. Germline-derived CDR1 and CDR2 are MNHEY and SVGAGI. The CDR3 is made up of 15 amino acids. V was trimmed by 0 bases and J by 0 bases, leaving 9 bases between them. CDR3 loop: CASSYSKQSSYEQYF. The CDR3 nucleotides read TGTGCCAGCAGTTACTCGAAACAGAGCTCCTACGAGCAGTACTTC.

The CDR3 coding sequence is TGTGCCAGTAGTCAAATCAGCACAGATACGCAGTATTTT. It specifies CASSQISTDTQYF. This chain links TRBV19 with TRBJ2-3; D is undetermined. Germline V gene data show CDR1 as LNHDA and CDR2 as SQIVND (reference sequence). The CDR3 has 13 amino acids. V was shortened by 5 bases and J by 0 bases, with 6 bases between the two germline ends. The variable domain in full, with the rest retrieved from reference TRBV19 and TRBJ2-3, is DGGITQSPKYLFRKEGQNVTLSCEQNLNHDAMYWYRQDPGQGLRLIYYSQIVNDFQKGDIAEGYSVSREKKESFPLTVTSAQKNPTAFYLCASSQISTDTQYFGPGTRLTVL.

The CDR3 region is CASSLATGASRNEQFF. CDR3 DNA: TGTGCCAGCAGCTTAGCGACAGGGGCGTCGCGGAATGAGCAGTTCTTC. The V call is TRBV11-2, the J call TRBJ2-1, with TRBD1 matching 8 bases. CDR3 length: 16 amino acids. Germline CDR1 is SGHAT and CDR2 is FQNNGV. Unmatched junction bases numbered 9, after V lost 1 base and J lost 7 bases.

V usage is TRBV6-5 and J usage is TRBJ1-4; D unclear. Germline V gene sequence: CDR1 MNHEY, CDR2 SVGAGI. V was clipped by 6 bases and J by 5 bases, with 7 bases between them. The CDR3 covers 12 residues. CDR3 in DNA: TGTGCCAGCAGGGCAGTGAATGAAAAACTGTTTTTT. Protein sequence: CASRAVNEKLFF.